The 21 T cell receptor beta chains given below trace back to one sample, sequenced in a study of blood T cell repertoires in COVID-19. Repertoires were generated with immunoSEQ multiplex PCR, while TCRdb's copy carries only in-frame clones and drops some. The top ten clones hold around 5.3% of a sample with tens of thousands of clones, around 88% of them seen once. Sequencing input: peripheral blood. These TCRs come from a human donor in a cohort sampled during active COVID-19.

Comment on this clone: Other nucleotide sequences from this sample produce the same CDR3. V usage is TRBV30 and J usage is TRBJ1-1; 7 bases fit TRBD1. V gave up 1 base and J gave up 1 base; unmatched junction bases: 0. The germline V gene encodes CDR1 GTSNPN and CDR2 SVGIG (reference sequence). There are 13 residues in the CDR3. The CDR3 nucleotides are TGTGCCTGGAGTGGACAGGGGAACACTGAAGCTTTCTTT. Its protein product is CAWSGQGNTEAFF.

This chain connects TRBV27 to TRBJ1-1; no clear D gene. This CDR3 contains 13 residues. Between the trimmed V and J ends, which lost 7 bases and 3 bases, there was a span of 12 bases. Germline V lookup: CDR1 MNHEY, CDR2 SMNVEV (reference sequence). As DNA, the CDR3 is TGTGCCAGCATGAGGGAGGTCGACACTGAAGCTTTCTTT. This codes for CASMREVDTEAFF.

The V and J genes are TRBV27 and TRBJ2-5, with D hard to call. Trimming shortened V by 3 bases and J by 4 bases, and 9 bases separated the two germline ends. This CDR3 has 13 amino acids. Per germline, CDR1 MNHEY and CDR2 SMNVEV (reference sequence). Here the CDR3 reads CASSLAPRETQYF. The CDR3 DNA sequence: TGTGCCAGCAGTTTGGCCCCTAGAGAGACCCAGTACTTC.

The chain combines TRBV7-9 with TRBJ2-2; no clear D gene. The ends were cut back, 3 bases at V and 0 bases at J, with 5 bases in the middle. The germline V gene has CDR1 SEHNR and CDR2 FQNEAQ (reference sequence). This CDR3 is built from 14 residues. Here the CDR3 reads CASSFSANTGELFF. As DNA, the CDR3 is TGTGCCAGCAGCTTTTCCGCGAACACCGGGGAGCTGTTTTTT.

The V gene is TRBV12-3 or TRBV12-4, the J gene TRBJ1-2; the match to TRBD1 covers 8 bases. This CDR3 has 13 amino acids. Trimming removed 7 bases from V and 8 bases from J; junction bases left unmatched: 9. CDR3 sequence (DNA): TGTGCCAGCACCGCGGGACAGGTCGTCGGCTACACCTTC. Protein: CASTAGQVVGYTF.

The chain carries TRBV18 and TRBJ2-3; 7 bases match TRBD1. The CDR3 loop spans 14 amino acids. Germline trimming cut 4 bases from V and 2 bases from J; bases unmatched to any gene: 3. The germline V gene has CDR1 KGHSH and CDR2 LQKENI. CDR3 bases: TGTGCCAGCTCACAGGGACAGAACACAGATACGCAGTATTTT. Encoded protein: CASSQGQNTDTQYF.

This rearrangement joins TRBV7-8 to TRBJ2-3; tentative D call: TRBD1 (7 bases). Trimming pared 1 base from V and 4 bases from J, leaving 12 bases between. Germline V gene lookup returns CDR1 SGHVS and CDR2 FQNEAQ. CDR3 size: 15 residues. The CDR3 region is CASSLGGGGADTQYF. Here the CDR3 DNA reads TGTGCCAGCAGCTTAGGAGGGGGCGGGGCAGATACGCAGTATTTT.

This sequence joins TRBV6-5 and TRBJ2-7; D might be TRBD2 (5 bases). The CDR3 is 13 amino acids. Germline-derived CDR1 and CDR2 are MNHEY and SVGAGI. Trimming cost V 5 bases and J 5 bases, with 13 bases left between them. The CDR3 bases are TGTGCCAGCAGTAGGACCCCGCGGGACGAGCAGTACTTC. This gives the protein CASSRTPRDEQYF.

The V call is TRBV24-1, the J call TRBJ2-2; D is uncertain. Germline-derived CDR1 and CDR2 are KGHDR and SFDVKD. V dropped 10 bases and J dropped 5 bases, with 10 bases sitting between them. This CDR3 region has 12 residues. CDR3 DNA sequence: TGTGCCACGGCTACACAGACCGGGGAGCTGTTTTTT. Its protein product is CATATQTGELFF.

This chain connects TRBV30 to TRBJ1-3; D not resolved. Trimming left V 2 bases short and J 0 bases short, with 5 bases between. The CDR3 runs 13 residues. Germline V gene lookup returns CDR1 GTSNPN and CDR2 SVGIG (reference sequence). The CDR3 spells CAWSSNSGNTIYF. CDR3 DNA: TGTGCCTGGAGTTCTAACTCTGGAAACACCATATATTTT. Full variable domain (outside the CDR3, taken from reference TRBV30 and TRBJ1-3): SQTIHQWPATLVQPVGSPLSLECTVEGTSNPNLYWYRQAAGRGLQLLFYSVGIGQISSEVPQNLSASRPQDRQFILSSKKLLLSDSGFYLCAWSSNSGNTIYFGEGSWLTVV.

This chain connects TRBV12-5 to TRBJ1-2, with 8 bases aligning to TRBD1. This CDR3 spans 15 amino acids. The V gene end was trimmed by 1 base and the J gene end by 3 bases; junction bases not matched to a gene: 4. Germline assignment: CDR1 LGHNT and CDR2 FRNRAP. The CDR3 coding sequence is TGTGCTAGTGGTTTGGGGACAGGGAATTACTATGGCTACACCTTC. As protein: CASGLGTGNYYGYTF.

The gene calls are TRBV5-1 and TRBJ1-5; maybe TRBD1 (5 bases). The CDR3 sequence is 13 residues long. V dropped 5 bases and J dropped 5 bases, with 11 bases sitting between them. Germline CDR1 reads SGHRS; CDR2 reads YFSETQ. The CDR3 DNA reads TGCGCCAGCAGGCAAGGGGAAGATCAGCCCCAGCATTTT. It is translated as CASRQGEDQPQHF.

This clone has a handful of counts. The rearrangement links TRBV7-9 to TRBJ2-1; 8 bases agree with TRBD1. The J segment lost 0 bases and the V segment lost 5 bases, leaving 6 bases of the junction unmatched. This CDR3 has 16 residues. Germline CDR1 is SEHNR and CDR2 is FQNEAQ (reference sequence). The CDR3 DNA reads as TGTGCCAGCAGCCCACCGACAGGGGACTCCTACAATGAGCAGTTCTTC. Its protein is CASSPPTGDSYNEQFF.

This clone appeared a few times. The chain joins TRBV7-2 to TRBJ1-2; D is uncertain. Germline CDR1 and CDR2: SGHTA and FQGNSA. This CDR3 region has 15 residues. V lost 5 bases, J lost 4 bases, and 17 bases lay in between. CDR3 DNA: TGTGCCAGCAGCCCTTCTGGGCGGGGAGTCTATGGCTACACCTTC. Translation gives CASSPSGRGVYGYTF.

The rearrangement joins TRBV23-1 to TRBJ1-5; the D gene is possibly TRBD1 (5 bases). TRBV23-1 is marked as an open reading frame, function uncertain. The CDR3 contains 13 residues. Trimming pared 4 bases from V and 6 bases from J, leaving 10 bases between. This CDR3 is CASSPGRGQPQHF. CDR3 sequence (DNA): TGCGCCAGCAGTCCAGGGAGGGGTCAGCCCCAGCATTTT.

This clone was counted once. The rearrangement links TRBV2 to TRBJ1-2, with TRBD1 matching 10 bases. The CDR3 has 12 residues. The germline CDR1 and CDR2 sequences are SNHLY and FYNNEI. V was clipped by 11 bases and J by 2 bases; unmatched bases: 2. The CDR3 coding sequence is TGTGCCGAGACAGGGGGCAACTATGGCTACACCTTC. This translates into CAETGGNYGYTF.

The J gene is TRBJ2-1, the V gene TRBV15, with 8 bases matching TRBD1. Germline trimming cut 3 bases from V and 6 bases from J; bases unmatched to any gene: 4. The germline V gene encodes CDR1 LNHNV and CDR2 YYDKDF (reference sequence). CDR3 length equals 14 residues. As DNA, the CDR3 is TGTGCCACCAGCAGTCCCGGGACAGGCAATGAGCAGTTCTTC. Protein sequence: CATSSPGTGNEQFF. Based on the CDR3 plus reference TRBV15 and TRBJ2-1, the full variable domain is DAMVIQNPRYQVTQFGKPVTLSCSQTLNHNVMYWYQQKSSQAPKLLFHYYDKDFNNEADTPDNFQSRRPNTSFCFLDIRSPGLGDTAMYLCATSSPGTGNEQFFGPGTRLTVL.

The chain has TRBV12-3 or TRBV12-4 and TRBJ2-1; TRBD1 matches 7 bases. V lost 6 bases, J lost 8 bases, and 7 bases stayed unmatched. The CDR3 has 13 amino acids. CDR3 residues: CASSLRGMYEQFF. CDR3 coding DNA: TGTGCCAGCAGCCTCAGGGGGATGTATGAGCAGTTCTTC.

The J gene is TRBJ2-3, the V gene TRBV3-1 (or the pseudogene TRBV3-2), with D unresolved. CDR3 length equals 12 residues. Per germline, CDR1 LGHDT and CDR2 YNNKEL (reference sequence). V lost 4 bases and J lost 4, with 6 bases in between. CDR3 protein: CASSLVADTQYF. Written as DNA, the CDR3 is TGTGCCAGCAGCCTAGTGGCAGATACGCAGTATTTT.

This clone was detected a few times. V and J are TRBV15 and TRBJ2-1; perhaps TRBD1 as D (5 bases). Trimming pared 4 bases from V and 3 bases from J, leaving 19 bases between. CDR3 size: 17 residues. Germline V gene sequence: CDR1 LNHNV, CDR2 YYDKDF (reference sequence). In DNA form, the CDR3 reads TGTGCCACCAGCATGACAACCAGGGCCCCTCGCTACAATGAGCAGTTCTTC. It specifies CATSMTTRAPRYNEQFF.

The gene calls are TRBV18 and TRBJ2-7, with 10 bases aligning to TRBD2. With 3 bases clipped from V and 2 bases from J, the junction kept 1 base outside the gene matches. The CDR3 contains 14 residues. From germline, CDR1 is KGHSH and CDR2 LQKENI. For the CDR3, the DNA is TGTGCCAGCTCACCGAGCGGGGGGGCCTACGAGCAGTACTTC. Amino acid sequence: CASSPSGGAYEQYF.